This T cell receptor (beta chain) appears in the sequencing data of a study of blood T cell repertoires in COVID-19. About the study: Each recovered donor of Cohort 3 presented with two negative PCRs, clearance, or symptom resolution.

The repertoire was sequenced with immunoSEQ multiplex PCR; TCRdb's copy has only in-frame clones and lacks some. Of about 230,000 clones listed, approximately 87% are singletons. The cohort comprised adults aged roughly 18 to 90 years residing in approximately 25 US areas. The germline CDR1 and CDR2 sequences are KGHDR and SFDVKD. The CDR3 is 17 amino acids. The germline V and J ends were trimmed by 3 bases and 1 base, with 18 bases remaining between them. V is TRBV24-1 and J is TRBJ2-7; tentatively, D is TRBD2 (7 bases). The clonotype originates from a woman in her fifties or sixties in a cohort exposed to, infected with or recovered from COVID-19 (not recorded which). Material: PBMCs or T cells enriched from blood (not recorded which). As DNA, the CDR3 is TGTGCCACCAGTGATCCTTCGAGGGGGGGGAGATCCTACGAGCAGTACTTC. Its translation is CATSDPSRGGRSYEQYF.